This is a list of T cell receptor beta chains from one sample in a study of shared clonotypes between healthy human individuals. Here immunoSEQ multiplex PCR was the method, and the copy in TCRdb shows in-frame clones only, minus some. The sample has a few hundred thousand clones, 95% to 98% seen once. The sample comprised naive CD4+ T cells sorted from blood. The origin of the receptors is a woman aged 30 to 39 in good health. CDR3s include the opening cysteine and the closing phenylalanine or tryptophan. Fields, in order: CDR3 protein, CDR3 DNA, J gene, clone size, D gene, V gene. The D gene is left open where the match is weak. Clone size is shown for a subset of rows, as once, few, many or a class of expanded clone.

CASSRMGTSGSFGVSYEQYF	TGCGCCAGCAGCCGGATGGGGACTAGCGGGAGTTTTGGTGTATCCTACGAGCAGTACTTC	TRBJ2-7	-	TRBD2	TRBV4-1
CASRPGGPPFRGYTF	TGTGCAAGTCGGCCCGGAGGGCCTCCCTTCCGTGGCTACACCTTC	TRBJ1-2	-	-	TRBV12-2
CASSIEGLNYEQYF	TGCGCCAGCAGCATTGAGGGACTGAACTACGAGCAGTACTTC	TRBJ2-7	-	-	TRBV5-1
CASRGHEAFF	TGTGCCAGTAGGGGCCATGAAGCTTTCTTT	TRBJ1-1	-	-	TRBV19
CASSLRDPNQPQHF	TGTGCCAGTAGTCTCCGGGACCCTAATCAGCCCCAGCATTTT	TRBJ1-5	-	-	TRBV19
CASRGTGTRGYTF	TGTGCCAGCAGGGGGACAGGGACTCGGGGCTACACCTTC	TRBJ1-2	-	TRBD1	TRBV28
CASSQDPGERGQPQHF	TGCGCCAGCAGCCAAGATCCGGGGGAACGAGGTCAGCCCCAGCATTTT	TRBJ1-5	-	-	TRBV4-3
CASSVGFSGSTDTQYF	TGCGCCAGCAGCGTTGGCTTTAGCGGGAGCACAGATACGCAGTATTTT	TRBJ2-3	-	TRBD2	TRBV5-1
CASSPPILNTEAFF	TGTGCCAGCTCACCACCCATATTGAACACTGAAGCTTTCTTT	TRBJ1-1	-	-	TRBV18
CASSPGGVYGYTF	TGTGCCAGCAGCCCTGGGGGGGTCTATGGCTACACCTTC	TRBJ1-2	-	-	TRBV5-6
CASSQTSGQETQYF	TGTGCCAGCAGCCAGACTAGCGGCCAAGAGACCCAGTACTTC	TRBJ2-5	-	TRBD2	TRBV7-9
CASSTTGTSASTQYF	TGTGCCAGCAGCACAACTGGGACCTCGGCCTCCACGCAGTATTTT	TRBJ2-3	-	-	TRBV7-2
CASSFPGTENEQFF	TGCGCCAGCAGCTTTCCCGGGACAGAAAATGAGCAGTTCTTC	TRBJ2-1	-	TRBD1	TRBV5-1
CASSIEARNIQYF	TGTGCCAGTAGTATTGAGGCGCGAAACATTCAGTACTTC	TRBJ2-4	-	-	TRBV19
CASCGTAYEQYF	TGTGCCAGCTGCGGGACAGCCTACGAGCAGTACTTC	TRBJ2-7	-	-	TRBV28
CASTTRTGPYGYTF	TGTGCCAGCACCACAAGGACAGGGCCCTATGGCTACACCTTC	TRBJ1-2	-	TRBD1	TRBV28
CASCCRDRWTEAFF	TGTGCCAGCTGTTGCCGGGACAGATGGACTGAAGCTTTCTTT	TRBJ1-1	-	TRBD1	TRBV2
CASSYGGGSGYEQYF	TGTGCCAGCAGTTACGGTGGAGGGTCTGGGTACGAGCAGTACTTC	TRBJ2-7	-	-	TRBV6-5
CASSSGSHPKSNNEQFF	TGTGCCAGCAGCTCCGGTTCACACCCTAAAAGTAACAATGAGCAGTTCTTC	TRBJ2-1	-	-	TRBV2
CAGSLDRTPQAF	TGTGCCGGTAGCCTGGACCGCACCCCTCAAGCCTTC	TRBJ2-7	-	-	TRBV30
CAITAALSGNTIYF	TGTGCCATCACGGCGGCACTCTCTGGAAACACCATATATTTT	TRBJ1-3	-	-	TRBV10-3
CASSFSGAGTGELFF	TGCGCCAGCAGCTTTAGCGGCGCGGGTACCGGGGAGCTGTTTTTT	TRBJ2-2	-	-	TRBV5-1
CASSPLDRGDGYTF	TGTGCCAGCTCACCCCTCGACAGGGGGGATGGCTACACCTTC	TRBJ1-2	-	TRBD1	TRBV18
CASYGRTTYEQYF	TGTGCCAGCTATGGTCGTACTACCTACGAGCAGTACTTC	TRBJ2-7	once	-	TRBV2
CASSGTGGITGELFF	TGCGCCAGCAGTGGGACAGGGGGTATCACCGGGGAGCTGTTTTTT	TRBJ2-2	-	TRBD1	TRBV10-1
CASKDRGQVITYEQYF	TGTGCCAGCAAGGACCGAGGACAGGTGATTACCTACGAGCAGTACTTC	TRBJ2-7	-	TRBD1	TRBV28
CASSPGLVHEQFF	TGTGCCAGCAGCCCTGGACTGGTCCATGAGCAGTTCTTC	TRBJ2-1	-	-	TRBV7-3
CAISGQGRDEQFF	TGTGCCATCAGTGGACAGGGTCGGGATGAGCAGTTCTTC	TRBJ2-1	once	TRBD1	TRBV10-3
CASSLVSFTDTQYF	TGCGCCAGCAGCTTGGTTAGTTTCACAGATACGCAGTATTTT	TRBJ2-3	-	-	TRBV5-1
CASSLDRTEAFF	TGTGCCAGCAGCTTGGACAGAACTGAAGCTTTCTTT	TRBJ1-1	-	-	TRBV5-4
CASSRQPPNTEAFF	TGTGCCAGCAGCCGACAGCCTCCTAACACTGAAGCTTTCTTT	TRBJ1-1	-	-	TRBV28
CASSQAGSIVSETQYF	TGCGCCAGCAGCCAAGCCGGGAGCATAGTTTCAGAGACCCAGTACTTC	TRBJ2-5	once	-	TRBV4-1
CASSEDSKRQFF	TGTGCCAGCAGTGAGGACAGCAAGCGGCAGTTCTTC	TRBJ2-1	-	-	TRBV2
CASSEGGQAFNQPQHF	TGTGCCAGCAGTGAAGGCGGTCAGGCCTTCAATCAGCCCCAGCATTTT	TRBJ1-5	-	-	TRBV2
CASSGFAGGPTGELFF	TGTGCCAGCAGTGGGTTTGCGGGAGGGCCCACCGGGGAGCTGTTTTTT	TRBJ2-2	once	TRBD2	TRBV2
CASSPGQGDEQFF	TGCGCCAGCAGCCCTGGACAGGGGGATGAGCAGTTCTTC	TRBJ2-1	-	TRBD1	TRBV5-1
CASSTPGASGELFF	TGTGCCAGCAGTACGCCGGGGGCGAGCGGGGAGCTGTTTTTT	TRBJ2-2	-	-	TRBV5-6
CASSLLFRLNQPQHF	TGTGCCAGCAGCCTTCTCTTTCGACTGAATCAGCCCCAGCATTTT	TRBJ1-5	-	-	TRBV28
CASFVQGEYGYTF	TGTGCCAGCTTTGTTCAGGGGGAATATGGCTACACCTTC	TRBJ1-2	-	TRBD1	TRBV28
CASSPRQENTGELFF	TGTGCCAGCAGCCCCCGGCAGGAGAACACCGGGGAGCTGTTTTTT	TRBJ2-2	-	-	TRBV7-7
CASRKDITSGISGANVLTF	TGCGCCAGCAGAAAGGACATAACTAGCGGGATATCCGGGGCCAACGTCCTGACTTTC	TRBJ2-6	-	TRBD2	TRBV5-1
CASSLGGTGHNEQFF	TGTGCCAGCAGCTTGGGGGGGACAGGGCACAATGAGCAGTTCTTC	TRBJ2-1	-	TRBD1	TRBV11-3
CASTRLGYEQYF	TGTGCCAGCACAAGGTTGGGCTACGAGCAGTACTTC	TRBJ2-7	-	-	TRBV6-1
CASRQGNYGYTF	TGTGCCAGCAGACAGGGGAACTATGGCTACACCTTC	TRBJ1-2	-	TRBD1	TRBV9
CATSRDIVSSRDVFRAFF	TGTGCCACCAGCAGAGATATAGTATCCAGCCGAGACGTTTTTCGAGCTTTCTTT	TRBJ1-1	-	-	TRBV15
CASSSGQGYEQYF	TGCGCCAGCAGCTCTGGACAGGGCTACGAGCAGTACTTC	TRBJ2-7	few	TRBD1	TRBV5-1
CASSRDSNQPQHF	TGCGCCAGCAGCCGGGATAGCAATCAGCCCCAGCATTTT	TRBJ1-5	-	-	TRBV5-1
CASSGSTSGSGYEQYF	TGTGCCAGCAGCGGAAGCACTAGCGGGAGCGGGTACGAGCAGTACTTC	TRBJ2-7	-	TRBD2	TRBV11-3
CASRFASGRVGETQYF	TGTGCCAGCAGGTTCGCTAGCGGGAGAGTAGGCGAGACCCAGTACTTC	TRBJ2-5	-	TRBD2	TRBV28
CASSIIGSDGYTF	TGTGCCAGTAGTATAATAGGGTCGGATGGCTACACCTTC	TRBJ1-2	-	-	TRBV19
CASREQGYEQYF	TGTGCCAGCAGAGAACAGGGCTACGAGCAGTACTTC	TRBJ2-7	-	-	TRBV2
CASDSSGNTIYF	TGTGCCAGCGACAGCTCTGGAAACACCATATATTTT	TRBJ1-3	-	-	TRBV6-1
CASSSYTVISYEQYF	TGTGCCAGCAGCTCTTACACTGTAATCTCCTACGAGCAGTACTTC	TRBJ2-7	-	-	TRBV11-1
CASSSPAGYTF	TGTGCCAGCAGTTCGCCTGCTGGCTACACCTTC	TRBJ1-2	-	-	TRBV28
CASRFRDRNTYEQYF	TGTGCCAGCAGATTCCGGGACAGGAACACCTACGAGCAGTACTTC	TRBJ2-7	-	TRBD1	TRBV28